The clone carrying this T cell receptor beta chain was recorded many times. The data derive from a study of T cells in Graves' hyperthyroidism and ophthalmopathy. The CDR3 length is 13 residues. Germline V gives CDR1 SEHNR, CDR2 FQNEAQ (reference sequence). V was shortened by 5 bases and J by 4 bases, with 11 bases between the two germline ends. Amplified TCR beta CDR3 regions derived from RNA transcripts. TCR CDR3 underwent first-round RT-PCR with the HTBI primer set. MiXCR was run by TCRdb on the multiplex PCR reads, yielding one entry per CDR3 protein. The sample has some 400,000 distinct CDR3 sequences; less than 15% are singletons.

Sequencing was done on a sample of blood. J is TRBJ1-2 and V is TRBV7-9, with D possibly matching TRBD1 (5 bases). The receptor comes from a man aged 25-40 years with Graves' hyperthyroidism that later progressed to Graves' ophthalmopathy. The CDR3 here is CASSQDSTYGYTF. CDR3 nucleotides: TGTGCCAGCAGCCAAGACAGCACCTATGGCTACACCTTC.